A selection of T cell receptor beta chains follows, all from one sample in a study of blood T cell repertoires in COVID-19. TCRdb's table, derived via immunoSEQ multiplex PCR, lists solely in-frame clones and lacks some. This table has more than 60,000 clones, 80% to 90% appearing once. Sequenced input: peripheral blood. These receptors all come from a man older than 75 with COVID-19, enrolled during active disease. Both conserved end residues are part of each CDR3. D genes are given only for firm matches. The size entry is marked missing in some rows and otherwise reads once, few, many or a size class.

J: TRBJ1-5; size: NA; D: NA; V: TRBV6-5; DNA: TGTGCCAGTTTACAGGGATCGGATCGCAATCAGCCCCAGCATTTT; CDR3: CASLQGSDRNQPQHF
J: TRBJ1-1; size: NA; D: NA; V: TRBV7-9; DNA: TGTGCCAGCAGCCCTCGGACAGAGAACACTGAAGCTTTCTTT; CDR3: CASSPRTENTEAFF
J: TRBJ2-2; size: NA; D: TRBD1; V: TRBV19; DNA: TGTGCCAGTAGTCGGGACAGGTGGACCGGGGAGCTGTTTTTT; CDR3: CASSRDRWTGELFF
J: TRBJ1-1; size: NA; D: NA; V: TRBV5-1; DNA: TGCGCCAGCAGCTCAGAGCAGGGTGGTCGTGAAGCTTTCTTT; CDR3: CASSSEQGGREAFF
J: TRBJ2-5; size: NA; D: TRBD1; V: TRBV6-4; DNA: TGTGCCAGCAGTCGGGACAGAGGAGAGACCCAGTACTTC; CDR3: CASSRDRGETQYF
J: TRBJ2-1; size: NA; D: NA; V: TRBV18; DNA: TGTGCCAGCTCACCGGTAGGGAGTCCCCTCTACAATGAGCAGTTCTTC; CDR3: CASSPVGSPLYNEQFF
J: TRBJ1-1; size: NA; D: NA; V: TRBV12-5; DNA: TGTGCTAGTGGTGCCTCGCCGAGGGTTCGCGACCCGAGCACTGAAGCTTTCTTT; CDR3: CASGASPRVRDPSTEAFF
J: TRBJ2-1; size: NA; D: TRBD2; V: TRBV11-2; DNA: TGTGCCAGCAGCTTGCGGGGGGGCCTCTATGAGCAGTTCTTC; CDR3: CASSLRGGLYEQFF
J: TRBJ1-5; size: NA; D: NA; V: TRBV7-8; DNA: TGTGCCAGCATGTTAGTGTCAGGGTCCTCAAGCAATCAGCCCCAGCATTTT; CDR3: CASMLVSGSSSNQPQHF
J: TRBJ1-4; size: NA; D: NA; V: TRBV28; DNA: TGTGCCAGCAGATCAGACCCGAGGGAAAAACTGTTTTTT; CDR3: CASRSDPREKLFF
J: TRBJ1-2; size: NA; D: TRBD1; V: TRBV25-1; DNA: TGTGCCAGCAGTGAATCCGGGGACAGGGGGCTACTCTATGGCTACACCTTC; CDR3: CASSESGDRGLLYGYTF
J: TRBJ1-4; size: NA; D: TRBD1; V: TRBV18; DNA: TGTGCCAGCTCCCCCGGACAGGGTATAGAAGAAAAACTGTTTTTT; CDR3: CASSPGQGIEEKLFF
J: TRBJ1-5; size: NA; D: TRBD1; V: TRBV12-3/TRBV12-4; DNA: TGTGCCAGCAGTTTAGGGACAGGGGTGGAATTT; CDR3: CASSLGTGVEF
J: TRBJ1-2; size: NA; D: TRBD1; V: TRBV6-5; DNA: TGTGCCAGCAGCAAAGCACAGGGGTGGATAGATGGCTACACCTTC; CDR3: CASSKAQGWIDGYTF
J: TRBJ1-2; size: NA; D: NA; V: TRBV7-9; DNA: TGTGCCAGCAGCTCGCAGGGCCTGGGAGGCTACACCTTC; CDR3: CASSSQGLGGYTF
J: TRBJ2-4; size: NA; D: NA; V: TRBV4-3; DNA: TGCGCCAGCAGCCAATTCTCCGCAGGGGCGGCACGAAACATTCAGTACTTC; CDR3: CASSQFSAGAARNIQYF
J: TRBJ2-3; size: NA; D: TRBD2; V: TRBV3-1/TRBV3-2; DNA: TGTGCCAGCAGCCATAGCGGGTGGGGAAGAACGCAGTATTTT; CDR3: CASSHSGWGRTQYF
J: TRBJ1-1; size: NA; D: TRBD1; V: TRBV2; DNA: TGTGCCAGCAGGCTTGGACAGGGGGCGCAGATGGACACTGAAGCTTTCTTT; CDR3: CASRLGQGAQMDTEAFF
J: TRBJ2-5; size: NA; D: TRBD1; V: TRBV5-1; DNA: TGCGCCAGCAGCTCCGGGGACAGTCAAGAGACCCAGTACTTC; CDR3: CASSSGDSQETQYF
J: TRBJ1-3; size: few; D: NA; V: TRBV2; DNA: TGTGCCAGCAGTATTTCGACAGAACTCTCTGGAAACACCATATATTTT; CDR3: CASSISTELSGNTIYF
J: TRBJ2-1; size: NA; D: TRBD2; V: TRBV6-5; DNA: TGTGCCAGCAGTTACTCGAACCGGGGGGGCCAGAATGAGCAGTTCTTC; CDR3: CASSYSNRGGQNEQFF